What follows describes a single T cell receptor (beta chain). The sequence runs out 3 residues before the end of the CDR3; the remainder is reconstructed from the germline J gene. This sample was included in a study of T cells in women clearing cervical HPV infection. The CDR3 spans 13 residues. The J segment lost 3 bases and the V segment lost 3 bases, leaving 2 bases of the junction unmatched. The germline V gene has CDR1 SQVTM and CDR2 ANQGSEA. Sequencing was performed with immunoSEQ multiplex PCR; in TCRdb, only in-frame clones are kept and a portion is missing. Across some 41,000 clones, the top ten clones capture about 8% of the sample.

The genes are TRBV29-1 and TRBJ2-7, with TRBD2 matching 10 bases. This TCR was recovered from a woman between 18 and 75 years old with a cervical HPV16 infection that either progressed to CIN3+ or cleared (not recorded which). Specimen: blood buffy coat. The CDR3 spells CSVEASGSYEQYF. The part of the CDR3 DNA that was read is TGCAGCGTTGAGGCTAGCGGGAGCTACGAG.